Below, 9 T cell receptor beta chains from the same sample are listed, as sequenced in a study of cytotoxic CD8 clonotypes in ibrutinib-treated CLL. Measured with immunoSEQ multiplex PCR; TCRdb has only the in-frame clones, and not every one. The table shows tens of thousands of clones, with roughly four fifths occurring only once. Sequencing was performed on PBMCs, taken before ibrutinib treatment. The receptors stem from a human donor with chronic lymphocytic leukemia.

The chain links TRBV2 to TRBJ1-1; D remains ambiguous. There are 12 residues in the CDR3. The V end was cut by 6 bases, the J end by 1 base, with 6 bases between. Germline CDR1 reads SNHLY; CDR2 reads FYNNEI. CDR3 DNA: TGTGCCAGCAGAGGACCGAACACTGAAGCTTTCTTT. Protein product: CASRGPNTEAFF. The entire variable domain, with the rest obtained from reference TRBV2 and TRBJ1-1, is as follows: EPEVTQTPSHQVTQMGQEVILRCVPISNHLYFYWYRQILGQKVEFLVSFYNNEISEKSEIFDDQFSVERPDGSNFTLKIRSTKLEDSAMYFCASRGPNTEAFFGQGTRLTVV.

As DNA, the CDR3 is TGTGCCAGCAGCGTAACCGGGGGCAACACTGAAGCTTTCTTT. It yields the protein CASSVTGGNTEAFF. This sequence joins TRBV9 and TRBJ1-1, with a weak D call TRBD1 (6 bases). V lost 1 base and J lost 2, with 9 bases in between. Germline CDR1 SGDLS, CDR2 YYNGEE. This CDR3 region has 14 residues.

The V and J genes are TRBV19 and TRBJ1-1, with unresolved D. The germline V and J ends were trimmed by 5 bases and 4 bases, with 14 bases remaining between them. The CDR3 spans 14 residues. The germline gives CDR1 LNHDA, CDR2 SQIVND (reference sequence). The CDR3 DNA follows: TGTGCCAGTAGTCTCCACGGCGGAGGCACTGAAGCTTTCTTT. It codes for CASSLHGGGTEAFF.

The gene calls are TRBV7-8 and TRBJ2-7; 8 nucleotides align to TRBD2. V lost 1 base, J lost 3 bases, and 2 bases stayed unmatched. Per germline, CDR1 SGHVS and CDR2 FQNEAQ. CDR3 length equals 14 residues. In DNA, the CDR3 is TGTGCCAGCAGCTTAGAAGGGACTAGCTACGAGCAGTACTTC. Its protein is CASSLEGTSYEQYF.

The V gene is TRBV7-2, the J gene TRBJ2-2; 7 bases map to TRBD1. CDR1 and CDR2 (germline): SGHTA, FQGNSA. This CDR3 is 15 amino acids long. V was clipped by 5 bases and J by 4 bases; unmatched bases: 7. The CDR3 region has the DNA TGTGCCAGCAGCCTGACAGGGCCCCCCACCGGGGAGCTGTTTTTT. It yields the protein CASSLTGPPTGELFF.

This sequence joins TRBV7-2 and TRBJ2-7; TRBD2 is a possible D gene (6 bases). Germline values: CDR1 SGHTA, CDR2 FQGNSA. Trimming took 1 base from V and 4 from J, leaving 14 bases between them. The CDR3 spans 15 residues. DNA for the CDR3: TGTGCCAGCAGCTTAGAAGGCGGGATGACTTACGAGCAGTACTTC. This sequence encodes CASSLEGGMTYEQYF.

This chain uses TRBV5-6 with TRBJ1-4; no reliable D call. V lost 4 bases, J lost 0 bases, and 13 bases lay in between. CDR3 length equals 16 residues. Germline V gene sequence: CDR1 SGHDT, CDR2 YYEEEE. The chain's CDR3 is CASSRVGKATNEKLFF. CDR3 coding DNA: TGTGCCAGCAGCCGGGTCGGAAAGGCAACTAATGAAAAACTGTTTTTT. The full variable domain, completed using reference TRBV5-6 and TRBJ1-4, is DAGVTQSPTHLIKTRGQQVTLRCSPKSGHDTVSWYQQALGQGPQFIFQYYEEEERQRGNFPDRFSGHQFPNYSSELNVNALLLGDSALYLCASSRVGKATNEKLFFGSGTQLSVL.

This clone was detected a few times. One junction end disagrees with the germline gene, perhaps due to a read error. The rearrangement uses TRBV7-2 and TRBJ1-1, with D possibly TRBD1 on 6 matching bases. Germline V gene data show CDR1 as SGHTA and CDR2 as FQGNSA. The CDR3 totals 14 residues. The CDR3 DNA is TGTGCCAGCAGCCTAGCGGGGGGCGCGGCTGAAGCTTTCTTT. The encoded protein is CASSLAGGAAEAFF.

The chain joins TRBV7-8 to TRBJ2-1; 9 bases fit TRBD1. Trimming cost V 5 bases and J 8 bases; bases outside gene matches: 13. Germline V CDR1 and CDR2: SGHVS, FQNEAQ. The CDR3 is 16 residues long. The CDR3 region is CASSDAYRGRRDEQFF. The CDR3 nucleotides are TGTGCCAGCAGCGATGCCTACAGGGGGCGCCGGGATGAGCAGTTCTTC. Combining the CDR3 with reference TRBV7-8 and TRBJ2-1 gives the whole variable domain GAGVSQSPRYKVAKRGQDVALRCDPISGHVSLFWYQQALGQGPEFLTYFQNEAQLDKSGLPSDRFFAERPEGSVSTLKIQRTQQEDSAVYLCASSDAYRGRRDEQFFGPGTRLTVL.